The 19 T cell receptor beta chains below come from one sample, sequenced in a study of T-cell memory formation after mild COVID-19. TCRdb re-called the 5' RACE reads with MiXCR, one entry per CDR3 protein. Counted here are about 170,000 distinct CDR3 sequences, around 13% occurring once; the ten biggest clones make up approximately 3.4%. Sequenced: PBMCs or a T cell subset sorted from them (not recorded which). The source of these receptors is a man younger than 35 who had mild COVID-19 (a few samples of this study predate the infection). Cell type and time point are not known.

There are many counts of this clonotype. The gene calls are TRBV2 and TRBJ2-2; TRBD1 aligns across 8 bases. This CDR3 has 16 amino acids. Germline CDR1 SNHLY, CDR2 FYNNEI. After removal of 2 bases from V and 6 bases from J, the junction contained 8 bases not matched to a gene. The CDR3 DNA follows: TGTGCCAGCAGTGAAAGGCAGGGGGCCTTGGCCGGGGAGCTGTTTTTT. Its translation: CASSERQGALAGELFF.

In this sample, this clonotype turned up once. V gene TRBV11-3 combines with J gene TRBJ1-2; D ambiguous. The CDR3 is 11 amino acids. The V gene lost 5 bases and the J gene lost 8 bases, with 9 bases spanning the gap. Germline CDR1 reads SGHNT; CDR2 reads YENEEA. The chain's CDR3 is CASSVGWGYTF. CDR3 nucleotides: TGTGCCAGCAGCGTAGGGTGGGGCTACACCTTC.

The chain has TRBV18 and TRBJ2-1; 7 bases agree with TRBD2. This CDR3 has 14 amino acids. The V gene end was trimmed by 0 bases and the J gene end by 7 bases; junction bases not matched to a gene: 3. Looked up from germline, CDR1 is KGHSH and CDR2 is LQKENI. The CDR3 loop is CASSPPPGGNEQFF. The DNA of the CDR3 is TGTGCCAGCTCACCACCGCCCGGGGGGAATGAGCAGTTCTTC.

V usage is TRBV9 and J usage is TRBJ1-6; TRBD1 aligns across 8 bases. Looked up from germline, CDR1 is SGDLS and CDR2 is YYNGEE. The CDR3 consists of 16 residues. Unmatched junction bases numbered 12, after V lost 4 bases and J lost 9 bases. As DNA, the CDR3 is TGTGCCAGCAGCCTAGAGGGGCAGGGGGCTTCTTCACCCCTCCACTTT. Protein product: CASSLEGQGASSPLHF.

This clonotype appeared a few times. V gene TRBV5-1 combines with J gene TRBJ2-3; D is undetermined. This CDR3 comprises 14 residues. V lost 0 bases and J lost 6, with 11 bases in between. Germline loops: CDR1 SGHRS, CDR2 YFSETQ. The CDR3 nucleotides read TGCGCCAGCAGCTTGGGAGTGATTTCGGATACGCAGTATTTT. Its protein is CASSLGVISDTQYF.

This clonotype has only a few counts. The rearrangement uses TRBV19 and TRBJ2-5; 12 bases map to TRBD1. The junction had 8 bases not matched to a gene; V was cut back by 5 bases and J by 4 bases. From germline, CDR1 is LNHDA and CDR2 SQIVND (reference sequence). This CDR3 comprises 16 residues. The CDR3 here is CASSPPRDRGPETQYF. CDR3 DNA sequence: TGTGCCAGTAGTCCCCCCCGGGACAGGGGGCCAGAGACCCAGTACTTC.

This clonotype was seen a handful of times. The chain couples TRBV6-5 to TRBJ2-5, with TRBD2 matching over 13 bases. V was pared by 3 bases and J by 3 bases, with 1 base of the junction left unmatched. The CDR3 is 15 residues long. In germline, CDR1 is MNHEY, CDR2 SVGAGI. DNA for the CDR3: TGTGCCAGCAGTTATGGGACTAGCGGGGAAGAGACCCAGTACTTC. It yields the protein CASSYGTSGEETQYF.

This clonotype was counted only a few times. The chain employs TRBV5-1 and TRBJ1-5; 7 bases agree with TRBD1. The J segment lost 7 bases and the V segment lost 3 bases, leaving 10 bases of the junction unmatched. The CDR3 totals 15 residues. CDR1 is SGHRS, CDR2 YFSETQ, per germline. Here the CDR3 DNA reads TGCGCCAGCAGCTCGTCGAACACAGGGGAACAGCCCCAGCATTTT. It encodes CASSSSNTGEQPQHF.

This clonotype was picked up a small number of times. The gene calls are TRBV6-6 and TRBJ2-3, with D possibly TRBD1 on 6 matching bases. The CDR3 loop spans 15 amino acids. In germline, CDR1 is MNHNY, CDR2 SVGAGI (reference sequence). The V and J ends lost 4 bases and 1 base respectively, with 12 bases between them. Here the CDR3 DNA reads TGTGCCAGCAGTTCCCGGGACAAAGGCACAGATACGCAGTATTTT. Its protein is CASSSRDKGTDTQYF.

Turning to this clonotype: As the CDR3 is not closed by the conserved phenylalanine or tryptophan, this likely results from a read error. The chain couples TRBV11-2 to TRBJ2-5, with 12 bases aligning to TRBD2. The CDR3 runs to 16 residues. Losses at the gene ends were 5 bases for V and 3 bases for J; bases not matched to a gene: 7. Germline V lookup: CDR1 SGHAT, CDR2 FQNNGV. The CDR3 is CASSTSSGGGKETQYL. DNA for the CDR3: TGTGCCAGCAGCACATCTAGCGGGGGGGGTAAAGAGACCCAGTACTTA.

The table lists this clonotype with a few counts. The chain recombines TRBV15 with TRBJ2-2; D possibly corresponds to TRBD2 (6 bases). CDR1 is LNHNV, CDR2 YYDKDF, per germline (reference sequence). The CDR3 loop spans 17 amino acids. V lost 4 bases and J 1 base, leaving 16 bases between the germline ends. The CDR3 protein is CATSMIPAGWNTGELFF. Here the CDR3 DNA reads TGTGCCACCAGCATGATTCCAGCGGGTTGGAACACCGGGGAGCTGTTTTTT.

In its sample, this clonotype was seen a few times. The CDR3 sequence is CASSPFGNTIYF. As DNA, the CDR3 is TGTGCCAGCAGCCCCTTCGGAAACACCATATATTTT. The chain links TRBV7-9 to TRBJ1-3; D not certain. This CDR3 is built from 12 residues. The V end was cut by 5 bases, the J end by 4 bases, with 6 bases between. Germline V gene lookup returns CDR1 SEHNR and CDR2 FQNEAQ (reference sequence). The entire variable domain, with the rest obtained from reference TRBV7-9 and TRBJ1-3, is as follows: DTGVSQNPRHKITKRGQNVTFRCDPISEHNRLYWYRQTLGQGPEFLTYFQNEAQLEKSRLLSDRFSAERPKGSFSTLEIQRTEQGDSAMYLCASSPFGNTIYFGEGSWLTVV.

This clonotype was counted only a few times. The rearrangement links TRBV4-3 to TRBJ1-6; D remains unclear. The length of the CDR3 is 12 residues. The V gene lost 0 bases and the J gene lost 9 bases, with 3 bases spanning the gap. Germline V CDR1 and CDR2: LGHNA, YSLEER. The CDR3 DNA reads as TGCGCCAGCAGCCAAGAGGGTTCACCCCTCCACTTT. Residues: CASSQEGSPLHF.

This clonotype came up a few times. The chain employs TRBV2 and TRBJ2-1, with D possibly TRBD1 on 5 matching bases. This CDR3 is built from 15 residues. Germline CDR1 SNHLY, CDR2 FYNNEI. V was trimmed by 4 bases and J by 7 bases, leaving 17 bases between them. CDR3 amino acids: CASSAPPTAGNEQFF. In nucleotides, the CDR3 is TGTGCCAGCAGTGCCCCACCTACAGCAGGGAATGAGCAGTTCTTC.

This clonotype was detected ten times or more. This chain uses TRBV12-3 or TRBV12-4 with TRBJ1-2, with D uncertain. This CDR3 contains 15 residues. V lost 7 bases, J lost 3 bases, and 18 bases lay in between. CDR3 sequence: CASTYDLLRYYGYTF. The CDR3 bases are TGTGCCAGCACCTATGACCTTTTGCGGTACTATGGCTACACCTTC.

DNA of the CDR3: TGTGCCAGCAGTTGGCCGGGGGGAGGGAATGAGCAGTTCTTC. It is translated as CASSWPGGGNEQFF. The chain couples TRBV7-9 to TRBJ2-1, with 7 nucleotides matching TRBD2. CDR3 size: 14 residues. Unmatched junction bases numbered 9, after V lost 6 bases and J lost 7 bases. Germline V gene lookup returns CDR1 SEHNR and CDR2 FQNEAQ (reference sequence).

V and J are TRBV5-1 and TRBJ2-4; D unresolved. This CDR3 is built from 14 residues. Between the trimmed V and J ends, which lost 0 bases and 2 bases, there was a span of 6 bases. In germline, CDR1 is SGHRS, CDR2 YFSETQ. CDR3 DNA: TGCGCCAGCAGCTTGGACGTACCCAAAAACATTCAGTACTTC. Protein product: CASSLDVPKNIQYF.

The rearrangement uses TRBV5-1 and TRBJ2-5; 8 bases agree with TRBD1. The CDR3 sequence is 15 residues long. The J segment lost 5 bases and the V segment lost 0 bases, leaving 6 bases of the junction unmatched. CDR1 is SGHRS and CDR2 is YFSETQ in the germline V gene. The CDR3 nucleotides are TGCGCCAGCAGCTTGGCAGGGGGCGCCGGGGAGACCCAGTACTTC. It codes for CASSLAGGAGETQYF.

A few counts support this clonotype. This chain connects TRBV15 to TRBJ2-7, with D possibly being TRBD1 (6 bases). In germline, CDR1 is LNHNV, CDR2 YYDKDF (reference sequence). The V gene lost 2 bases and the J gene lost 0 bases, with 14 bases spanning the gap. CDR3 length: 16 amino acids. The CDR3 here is CATSRTGMGVSYEQYF. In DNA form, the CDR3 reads TGTGCCACCAGCAGAACAGGGATGGGGGTCTCCTACGAGCAGTACTTC.